This entry concerns a single T cell receptor beta chain. Its antigen is unidentified. RNA amounts of about 0.5 to 1 ug underwent reverse transcription with random hexamers. TCRdb recomputed calls from the immunoSEQ multiplex PCR reads with MiXCR, one row per CDR3 protein. This table holds some 110,000 distinct CDR3 sequences, 85% to 95% found once. The ends lost 5 bases at V and 3 bases at J; junction bases unmatched: 6. Germline values: CDR1 SGHTS, CDR2 YDEGEE. This CDR3 has 14 amino acids. The sequenced target, TCR beta, came from blood CD8+ and CD4+ T cells. The multiple sclerosis control cohort comprised treatment-naive individuals presenting with stable or active relapsing-remitting disease. Purification of the CD8+ and CD4+ T cells relied on negative isolation, and TEMRA cells underwent FACS enrichment. The data were taken from a study of CD8 T cells in Susac syndrome. Study findings and constraints: It was acknowledged in the study that the number of individuals who were included in its TCR sequencing and HLA analysis was relatively small.

This receptor was taken from a human donor with multiple sclerosis. The rearrangement links TRBV5-8 to TRBJ2-7, with 9 bases matching TRBD2. The sample consisted of CD4+ T cells from PBMCs. CDR3 nucleotides: TGTGCCAGCAGACCTAAAGCGGGGGGCTACGAGCAGTACTTC. Translating gives CASRPKAGGYEQYF.